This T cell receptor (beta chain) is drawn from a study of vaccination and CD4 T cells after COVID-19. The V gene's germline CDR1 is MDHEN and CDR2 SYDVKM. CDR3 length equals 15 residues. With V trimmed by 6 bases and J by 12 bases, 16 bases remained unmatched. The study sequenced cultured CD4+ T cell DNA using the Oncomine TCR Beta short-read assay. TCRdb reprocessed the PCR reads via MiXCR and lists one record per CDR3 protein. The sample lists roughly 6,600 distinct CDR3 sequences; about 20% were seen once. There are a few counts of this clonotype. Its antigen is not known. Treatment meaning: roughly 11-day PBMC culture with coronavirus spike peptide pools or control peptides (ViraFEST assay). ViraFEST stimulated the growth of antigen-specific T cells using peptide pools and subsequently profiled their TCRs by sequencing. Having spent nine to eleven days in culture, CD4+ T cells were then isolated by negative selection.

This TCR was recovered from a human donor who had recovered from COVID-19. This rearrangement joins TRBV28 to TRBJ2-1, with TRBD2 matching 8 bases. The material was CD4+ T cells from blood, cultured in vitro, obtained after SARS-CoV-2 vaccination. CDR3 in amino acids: CASRTSGSLAIGQFF. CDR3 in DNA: TGTGCCAGCAGAACAAGCGGGAGCCTGGCGATAGGGCAGTTCTTC.